What follows is one TCR beta chain and its context. These data originate in a study of T cell changes during pregnancy in multiple sclerosis. The CDR3 sequence is 18 residues long. The ends lost 8 bases at V and 1 base at J; junction bases unmatched: 15. CDR1 and CDR2 from the germline V gene are KGHSY and FQNENV. Repertoires were generated with immunoSEQ multiplex PCR, while TCRdb's copy carries only in-frame clones and drops some. The repertoire consists of roughly 87,000 clones, with 80% to 95% occurring once and the leading ten covering 1.3% to 1.5%. The material sequenced was peripheral blood, taken in the third trimester of pregnancy. This sequence joins TRBV16 and TRBJ1-5; TRBD1 matches at 9 bases. The TCR sequence derives from a female donor in good health, enrolled as a control in a pregnancy study. CDR3 protein: CASAGPGTGYGSNQPQHF. The CDR3 region has the DNA TGTGCCAGCGCTGGTCCCGGGACAGGGTATGGGAGCAATCAGCCCCAGCATTTT.